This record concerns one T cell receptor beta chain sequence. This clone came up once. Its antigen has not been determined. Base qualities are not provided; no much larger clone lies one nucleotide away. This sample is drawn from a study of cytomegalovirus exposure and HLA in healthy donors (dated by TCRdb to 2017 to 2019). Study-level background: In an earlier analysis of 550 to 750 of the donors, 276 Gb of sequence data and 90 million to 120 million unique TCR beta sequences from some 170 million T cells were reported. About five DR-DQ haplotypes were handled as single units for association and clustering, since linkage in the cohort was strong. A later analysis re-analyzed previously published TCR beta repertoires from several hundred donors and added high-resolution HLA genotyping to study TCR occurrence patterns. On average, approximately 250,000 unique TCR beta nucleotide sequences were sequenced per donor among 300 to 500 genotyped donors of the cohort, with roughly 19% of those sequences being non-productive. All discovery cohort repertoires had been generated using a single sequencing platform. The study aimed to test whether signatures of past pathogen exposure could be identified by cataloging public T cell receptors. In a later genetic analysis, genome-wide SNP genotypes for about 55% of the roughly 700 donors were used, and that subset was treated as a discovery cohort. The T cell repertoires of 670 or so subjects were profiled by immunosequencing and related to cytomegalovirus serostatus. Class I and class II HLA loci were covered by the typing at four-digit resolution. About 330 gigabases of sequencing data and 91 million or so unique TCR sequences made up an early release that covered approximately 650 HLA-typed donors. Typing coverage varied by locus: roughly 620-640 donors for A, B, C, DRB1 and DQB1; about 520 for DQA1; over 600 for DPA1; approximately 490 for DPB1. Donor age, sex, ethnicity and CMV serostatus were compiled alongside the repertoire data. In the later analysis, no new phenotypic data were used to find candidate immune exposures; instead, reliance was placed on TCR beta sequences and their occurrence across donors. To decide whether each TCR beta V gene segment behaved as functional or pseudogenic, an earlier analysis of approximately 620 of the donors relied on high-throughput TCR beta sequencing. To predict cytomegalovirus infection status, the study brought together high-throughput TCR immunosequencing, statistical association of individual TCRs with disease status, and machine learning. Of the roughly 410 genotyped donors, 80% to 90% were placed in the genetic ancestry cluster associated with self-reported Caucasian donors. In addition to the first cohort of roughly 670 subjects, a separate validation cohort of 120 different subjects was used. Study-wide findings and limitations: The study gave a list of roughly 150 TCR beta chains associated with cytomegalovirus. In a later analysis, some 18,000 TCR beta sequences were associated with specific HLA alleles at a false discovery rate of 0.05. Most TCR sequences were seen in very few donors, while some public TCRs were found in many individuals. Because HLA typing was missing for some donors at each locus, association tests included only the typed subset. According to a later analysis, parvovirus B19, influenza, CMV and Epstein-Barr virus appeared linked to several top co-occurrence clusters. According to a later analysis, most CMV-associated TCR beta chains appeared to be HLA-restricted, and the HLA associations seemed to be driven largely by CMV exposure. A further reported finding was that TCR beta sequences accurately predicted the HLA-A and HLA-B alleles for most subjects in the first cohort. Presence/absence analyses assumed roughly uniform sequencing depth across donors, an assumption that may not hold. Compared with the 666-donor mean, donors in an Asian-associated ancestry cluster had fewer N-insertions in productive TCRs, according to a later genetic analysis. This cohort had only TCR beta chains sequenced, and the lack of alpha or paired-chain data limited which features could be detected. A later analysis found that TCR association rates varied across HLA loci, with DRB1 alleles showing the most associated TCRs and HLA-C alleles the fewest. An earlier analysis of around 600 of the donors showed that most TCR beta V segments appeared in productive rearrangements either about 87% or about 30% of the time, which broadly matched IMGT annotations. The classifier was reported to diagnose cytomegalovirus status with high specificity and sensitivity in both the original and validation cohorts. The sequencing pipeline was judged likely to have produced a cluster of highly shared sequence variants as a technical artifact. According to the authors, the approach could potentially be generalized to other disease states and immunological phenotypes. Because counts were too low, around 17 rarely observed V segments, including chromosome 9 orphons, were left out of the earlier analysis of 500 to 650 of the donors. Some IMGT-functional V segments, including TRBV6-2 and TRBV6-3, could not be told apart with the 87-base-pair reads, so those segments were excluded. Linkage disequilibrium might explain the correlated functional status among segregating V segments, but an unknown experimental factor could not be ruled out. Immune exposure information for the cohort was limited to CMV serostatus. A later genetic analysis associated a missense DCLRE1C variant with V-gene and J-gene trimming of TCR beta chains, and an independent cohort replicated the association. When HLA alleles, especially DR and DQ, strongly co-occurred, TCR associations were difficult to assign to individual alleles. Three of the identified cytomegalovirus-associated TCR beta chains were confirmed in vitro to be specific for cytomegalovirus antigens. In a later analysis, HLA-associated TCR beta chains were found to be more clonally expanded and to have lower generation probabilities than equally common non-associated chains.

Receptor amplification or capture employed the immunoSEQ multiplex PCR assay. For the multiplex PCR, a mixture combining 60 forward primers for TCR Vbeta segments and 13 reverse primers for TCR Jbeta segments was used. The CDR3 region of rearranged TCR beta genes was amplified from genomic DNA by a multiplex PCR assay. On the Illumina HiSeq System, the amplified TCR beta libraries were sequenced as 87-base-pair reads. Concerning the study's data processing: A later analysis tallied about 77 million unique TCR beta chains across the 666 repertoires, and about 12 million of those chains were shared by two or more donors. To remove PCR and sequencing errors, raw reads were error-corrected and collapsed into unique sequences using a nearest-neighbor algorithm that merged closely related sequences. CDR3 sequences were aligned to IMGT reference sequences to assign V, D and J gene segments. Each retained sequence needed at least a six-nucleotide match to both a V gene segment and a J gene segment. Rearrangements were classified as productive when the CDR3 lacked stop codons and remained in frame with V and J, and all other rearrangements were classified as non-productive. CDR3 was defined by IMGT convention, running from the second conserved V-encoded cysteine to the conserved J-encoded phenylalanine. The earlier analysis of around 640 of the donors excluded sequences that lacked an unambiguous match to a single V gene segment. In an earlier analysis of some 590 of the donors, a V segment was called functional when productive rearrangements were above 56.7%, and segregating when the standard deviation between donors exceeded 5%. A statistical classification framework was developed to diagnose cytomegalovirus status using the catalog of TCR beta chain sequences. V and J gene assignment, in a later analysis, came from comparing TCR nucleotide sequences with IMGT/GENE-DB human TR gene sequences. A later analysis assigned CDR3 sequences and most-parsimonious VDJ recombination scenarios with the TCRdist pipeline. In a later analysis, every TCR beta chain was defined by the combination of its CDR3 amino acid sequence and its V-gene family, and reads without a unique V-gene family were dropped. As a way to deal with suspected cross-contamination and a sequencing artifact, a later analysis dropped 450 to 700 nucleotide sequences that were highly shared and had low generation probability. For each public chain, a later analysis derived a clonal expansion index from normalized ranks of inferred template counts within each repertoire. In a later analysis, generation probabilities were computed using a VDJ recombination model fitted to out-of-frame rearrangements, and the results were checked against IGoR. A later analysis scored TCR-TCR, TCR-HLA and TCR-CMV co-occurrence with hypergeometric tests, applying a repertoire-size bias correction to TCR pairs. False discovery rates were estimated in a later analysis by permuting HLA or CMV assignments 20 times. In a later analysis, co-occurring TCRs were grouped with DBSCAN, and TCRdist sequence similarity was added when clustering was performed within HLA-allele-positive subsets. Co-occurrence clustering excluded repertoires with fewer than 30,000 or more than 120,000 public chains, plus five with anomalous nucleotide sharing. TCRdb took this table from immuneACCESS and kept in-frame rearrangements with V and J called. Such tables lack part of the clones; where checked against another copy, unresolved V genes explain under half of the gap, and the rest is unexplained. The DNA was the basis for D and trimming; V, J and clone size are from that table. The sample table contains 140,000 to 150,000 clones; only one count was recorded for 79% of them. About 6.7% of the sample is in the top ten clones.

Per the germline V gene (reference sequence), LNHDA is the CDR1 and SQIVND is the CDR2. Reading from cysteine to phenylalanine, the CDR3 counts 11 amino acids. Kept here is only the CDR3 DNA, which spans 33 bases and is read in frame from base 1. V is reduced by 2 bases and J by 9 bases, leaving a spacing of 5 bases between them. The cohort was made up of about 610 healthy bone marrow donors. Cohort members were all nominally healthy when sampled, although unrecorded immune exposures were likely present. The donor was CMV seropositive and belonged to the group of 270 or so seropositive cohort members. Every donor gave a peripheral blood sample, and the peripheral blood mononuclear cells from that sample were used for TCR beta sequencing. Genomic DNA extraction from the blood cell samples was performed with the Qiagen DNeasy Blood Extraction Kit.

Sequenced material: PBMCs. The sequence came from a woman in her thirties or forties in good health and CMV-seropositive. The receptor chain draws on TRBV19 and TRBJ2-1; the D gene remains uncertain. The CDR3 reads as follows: CASSILGEQFF. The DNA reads TGTGCCAGTAGTATACTAGGTGAGCAGTTCTTC.